This T cell receptor (beta chain) is from a study of glioma-infiltrating T cells after dendritic cell vaccination. Germline V gene data show CDR1 as SQVTM and CDR2 as ANQGSEA. Losses at the gene ends were 7 bases for V and 7 bases for J; bases not matched to a gene: 2. CDR3 length: 11 residues. The data were produced by immunoSEQ multiplex PCR, yet TCRdb's version contains in-frame clones alone and is incomplete. The data show some 70,000 clones, with about 86% seen just once and roughly 7.7% held by the top ten. Source: blood, taken before dendritic cell vaccination. V usage is TRBV29-1 and J usage is TRBJ2-2; 8 bases map to TRBD1. The sequence came from a human donor with glioblastoma. DNA for the CDR3: TGCAGCGGCACAGGGGGCGGGGAGCTGTTTTTT. This gives the protein CSGTGGGELFF.